These 13 T cell receptor beta chains originate from one sample sequenced in a study of T cells after yellow fever vaccination. TCRdb recomputed calls from the 5' RACE reads with MiXCR, one row per CDR3 protein. Of roughly 60,000 distinct CDR3 sequences in the sample, roughly 6.9% were seen once. The sample consisted of CD8+ T cells sorted from PBMCs, taken on the day of the first yellow fever vaccination. The source is a man between 18 and 35 years old who received the YFV17D yellow fever vaccine.

In its sample, this clonotype was seen a few times. V gene TRBV6-5 combines with J gene TRBJ2-1; 14 bases match TRBD2. Germline V CDR1 and CDR2: MNHEY, SVGAGI. The trim removed 0 bases at V and 8 bases at J, leaving 12 bases unmatched. There are 19 residues in the CDR3. The CDR3 DNA is TGTGCCAGCAGTTACTCGAGATACTCCGGGACTAGCGGGGGAGATGAGCAGTTCTTC. It specifies CASSYSRYSGTSGGDEQFF.

V and J are TRBV4-1 and TRBJ2-1; 7 bases align to TRBD1. The ends lost 3 bases at V and 5 bases at J; junction bases unmatched: 10. Germline CDR1 reads MGHRA; CDR2 reads YSYEKL. The CDR3 is 16 amino acids. The CDR3 sequence: CASSHRGGGPDNEQFF. The CDR3 region has the DNA TGCGCCAGCAGCCATCGAGGGGGCGGTCCGGACAATGAGCAGTTCTTC.

There are many counts of this clonotype. This sequence joins TRBV2 and TRBJ1-1; D gene unclear. Germline V CDR1 and CDR2: SNHLY, FYNNEI. V was pared by 6 bases and J by 2 bases, with 16 bases between. CDR3 length: 15 residues. The CDR3 here is CASRKSQTRNTEAFF. The DNA of the CDR3 is TGTGCCAGCAGAAAGAGCCAGACAAGAAACACTGAAGCTTTCTTT.

In this sample, this clonotype is medium-sized. The rearrangement uses TRBV7-9 and TRBJ2-5; 8 bases map to TRBD2. The CDR3 extends over 13 amino acids. Trimming at V came to 5 bases and at J to 4 bases, leaving 3 bases not matched to a gene. Germline lookup yields CDR1 SEHNR and CDR2 FQNEAQ (reference sequence). The CDR3 is CASSPREGETQYF. CDR3 DNA: TGTGCCAGCAGCCCTCGGGAGGGAGAGACCCAGTACTTC.

This clonotype was picked up a small number of times. The genes are TRBV23-1 and TRBJ2-7, with 7 bases aligning to TRBD1. TRBV23-1 is an open reading frame, and its role is uncertain. This CDR3 has 14 residues. The trim removed 2 bases at V and 3 bases at J, leaving 4 bases unmatched. CDR3 region: CASSQMTGNYEQYV. The DNA for the CDR3 is TGCGCCAGCAGTCAAATGACAGGGAACTACGAGCAGTACGTC.

Concerning this clonotype itself: A read error may be the cause here, since a much bigger clone is one base away. The chain combines TRBV12-3 or TRBV12-4 with TRBJ2-3; 9 bases are shared with TRBD1. This CDR3 region has 16 residues. In nucleotides, the CDR3 is TGTGCCAGTTTGCTTGGGGACAGGGCTAGCACAGATACGCATTATTTT. It yields the protein CASLLGDRASTDTHYF.

This clonotype has only a few counts. The CDR3 coding sequence is TGTGCCAGCAGTTATGAAGGGGGGCAGGAGACCCAGTACTTC. Residues: CASSYEGGQETQYF. V gene TRBV6-5 combines with J gene TRBJ2-5; D may be TRBD1 or TRBD2 (6 bases each). CDR1 and CDR2 (germline): MNHEY, SVGAGI. The CDR3 has 14 amino acids. Trimming pared 3 bases from V and 5 bases from J, leaving 13 bases between.

This chain joins TRBV30 and TRBJ1-1, with D possibly matching TRBD1 (6 bases). V lost 1 base, J lost 4 bases, and 13 bases lay in between. The CDR3 length is 14 residues. Germline V gene lookup returns CDR1 GTSNPN and CDR2 SVGIG (reference sequence). In DNA form, the CDR3 reads TGTGCCTGGAGTGCCCTAGGGGGGATCACTGAAGCTTTCTTT. Translating gives CAWSALGGITEAFF.

In DNA form, the CDR3 reads TGTGCCAGCAGTAACATAGCGGGGGGGCACGTTAATGAGCAGTTCTTC. This sequence encodes CASSNIAGGHVNEQFF. The J gene is TRBJ2-1, the V gene TRBV6-2 or TRBV6-3; the match to TRBD2 covers 11 bases. Germline trimming cut 5 bases from V and 7 bases from J; bases unmatched to any gene: 10. Germline V CDR1 and CDR2: MNHEY, SVGEGT. The CDR3 has 16 amino acids.

This clonotype has a count of ten or more. The gene calls are TRBV12-3 or TRBV12-4 and TRBJ2-2, with D unresolved. The ends were cut back, 7 bases at V and 6 bases at J, with 9 bases in the middle. The CDR3 is made up of 12 amino acids. The CDR3 sequence: CASNISPGELFF. CDR3 coding DNA: TGTGCCAGCAATATCTCCCCCGGGGAGCTGTTTTTT.

J is TRBJ2-7 and V is TRBV12-3 or TRBV12-4, with TRBD2 matching 8 bases. The V gene end was trimmed by 8 bases and the J gene end by 6 bases; junction bases not matched to a gene: 12. The CDR3 spans 14 residues. CDR3: CASSPGGSRSEQYF. The CDR3 DNA reads TGTGCCAGCTCGCCGGGGGGGTCCAGATCCGAGCAGTACTTC.

The V gene is TRBV20-1, the J gene TRBJ2-5, with 7 positions matching TRBD2. V trimming: 0 bases; J trimming: 2 bases; junction bases outside the gene matches: 3. The germline V gene has CDR1 DFQATT and CDR2 SNEGSKA (reference sequence). The length of the CDR3 is 14 residues. This chain's CDR3 is CSARELGGQETQYF. As DNA, the CDR3 is TGCAGTGCTAGAGAACTGGGGGGGCAAGAGACCCAGTACTTC.

The sample holds many counts of this clonotype. The V call is TRBV6-1, the J call TRBJ1-1; D possibly corresponds to TRBD1 (6 bases). Germline V gene lookup returns CDR1 MNHNS and CDR2 SASEGT. The CDR3 contains 14 residues. Deletions cut 6 bases from V and 3 bases from J, with 14 bases between. The chain's CDR3 is CASRAGVRDTEAFF. The CDR3 DNA is TGTGCCAGCAGAGCAGGGGTTAGGGACACTGAAGCTTTCTTT.